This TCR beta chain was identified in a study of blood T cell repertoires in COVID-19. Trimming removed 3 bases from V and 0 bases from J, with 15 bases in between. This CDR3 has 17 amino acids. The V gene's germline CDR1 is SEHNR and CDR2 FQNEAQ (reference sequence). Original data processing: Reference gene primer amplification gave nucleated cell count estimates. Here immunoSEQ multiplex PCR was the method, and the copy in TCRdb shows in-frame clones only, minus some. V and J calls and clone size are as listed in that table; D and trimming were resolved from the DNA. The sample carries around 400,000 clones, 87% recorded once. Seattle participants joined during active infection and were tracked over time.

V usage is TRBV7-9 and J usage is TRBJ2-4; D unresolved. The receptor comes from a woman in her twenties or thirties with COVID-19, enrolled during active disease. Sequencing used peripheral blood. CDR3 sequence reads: CASSFTPENLAKNIQYF. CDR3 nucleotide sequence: TGTGCCAGCAGCTTCACGCCGGAGAACCTAGCCAAAAACATTCAGTACTTC.